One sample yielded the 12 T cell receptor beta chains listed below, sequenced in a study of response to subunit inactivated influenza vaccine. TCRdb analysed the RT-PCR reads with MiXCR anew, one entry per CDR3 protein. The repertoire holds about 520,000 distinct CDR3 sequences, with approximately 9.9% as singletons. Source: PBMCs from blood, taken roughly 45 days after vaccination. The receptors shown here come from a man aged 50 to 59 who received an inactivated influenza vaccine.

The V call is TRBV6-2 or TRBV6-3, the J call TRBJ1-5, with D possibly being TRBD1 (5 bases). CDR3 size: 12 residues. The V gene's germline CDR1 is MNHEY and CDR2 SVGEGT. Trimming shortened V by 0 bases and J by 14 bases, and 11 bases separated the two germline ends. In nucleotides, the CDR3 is TGTGCCAGCAGTTACTCGGGGGGTGTTGAGCATTTT. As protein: CASSYSGGVEHF.

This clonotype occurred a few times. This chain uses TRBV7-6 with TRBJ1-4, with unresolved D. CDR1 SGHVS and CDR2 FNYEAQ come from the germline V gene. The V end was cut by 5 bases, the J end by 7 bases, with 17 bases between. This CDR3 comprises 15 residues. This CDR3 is CASSPEYSLSEKLFF. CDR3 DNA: TGTGCCAGCAGCCCCGAGTACTCTCTTAGTGAAAAACTGTTTTTT.

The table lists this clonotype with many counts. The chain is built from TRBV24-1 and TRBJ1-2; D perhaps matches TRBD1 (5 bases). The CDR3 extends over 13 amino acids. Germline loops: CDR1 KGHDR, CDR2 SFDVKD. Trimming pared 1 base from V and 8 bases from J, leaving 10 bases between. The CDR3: CATSDFSGMGYTF. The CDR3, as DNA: TGTGCCACCAGTGATTTTTCAGGGATGGGCTACACCTTC.

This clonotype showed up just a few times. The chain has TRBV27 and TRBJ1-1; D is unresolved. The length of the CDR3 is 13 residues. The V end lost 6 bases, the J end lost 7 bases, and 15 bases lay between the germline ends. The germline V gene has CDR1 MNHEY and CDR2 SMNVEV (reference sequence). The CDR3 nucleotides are TGTGCCAGCAGGGGCCCGGGCACGGGTGAAGCTTTCTTT. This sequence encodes CASRGPGTGEAFF.

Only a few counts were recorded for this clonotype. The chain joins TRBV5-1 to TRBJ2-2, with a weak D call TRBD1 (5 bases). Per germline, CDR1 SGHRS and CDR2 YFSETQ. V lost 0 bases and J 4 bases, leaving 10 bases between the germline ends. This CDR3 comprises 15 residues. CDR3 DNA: TGCGCCAGCAGCTTGGAGGACACCCCCACCGGGGAGCTGTTTTTT. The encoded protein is CASSLEDTPTGELFF.

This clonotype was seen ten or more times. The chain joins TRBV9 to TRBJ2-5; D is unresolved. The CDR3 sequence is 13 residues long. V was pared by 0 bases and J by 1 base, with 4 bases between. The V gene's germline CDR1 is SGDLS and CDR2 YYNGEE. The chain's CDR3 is CASSVGLQETQYF. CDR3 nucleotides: TGTGCCAGCAGCGTAGGACTCCAAGAGACCCAGTACTTC.

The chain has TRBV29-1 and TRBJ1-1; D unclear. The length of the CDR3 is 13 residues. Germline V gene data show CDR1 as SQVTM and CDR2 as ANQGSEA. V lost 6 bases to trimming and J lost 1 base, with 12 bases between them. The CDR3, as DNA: TGCAGCGTGGAATTGGGCACGAACACTGAAGCTTTCTTT. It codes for CSVELGTNTEAFF.

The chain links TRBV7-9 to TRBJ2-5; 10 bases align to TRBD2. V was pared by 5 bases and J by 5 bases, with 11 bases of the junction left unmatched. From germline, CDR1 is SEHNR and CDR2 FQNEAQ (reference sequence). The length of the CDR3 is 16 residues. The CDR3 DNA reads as TGTGCCAGCAGCCGGACTAGCGGATCATCCCTGGAGACCCAGTACTTC. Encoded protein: CASSRTSGSSLETQYF.

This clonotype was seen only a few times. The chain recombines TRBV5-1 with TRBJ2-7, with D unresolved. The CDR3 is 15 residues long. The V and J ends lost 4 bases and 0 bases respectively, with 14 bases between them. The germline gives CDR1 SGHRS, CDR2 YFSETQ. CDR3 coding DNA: TGCGCCAGCAGCCCTCGACTGGCGACCTCCTACGAGCAGTACTTC. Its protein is CASSPRLATSYEQYF.

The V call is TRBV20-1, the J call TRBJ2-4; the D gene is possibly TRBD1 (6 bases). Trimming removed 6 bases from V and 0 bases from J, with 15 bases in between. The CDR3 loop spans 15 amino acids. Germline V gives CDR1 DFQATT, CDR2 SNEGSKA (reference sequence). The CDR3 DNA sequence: TGCAGTGCGGGAGACAGGAGACTAGCCAAAAACATTCAGTACTTC. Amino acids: CSAGDRRLAKNIQYF.

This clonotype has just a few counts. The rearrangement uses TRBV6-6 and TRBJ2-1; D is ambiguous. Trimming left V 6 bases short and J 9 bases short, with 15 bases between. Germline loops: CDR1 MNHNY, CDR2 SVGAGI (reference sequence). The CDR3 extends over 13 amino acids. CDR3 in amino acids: CASSLTTVREQFF. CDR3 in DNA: TGTGCCAGCAGCTTGACGACCGTGCGTGAGCAGTTCTTC.

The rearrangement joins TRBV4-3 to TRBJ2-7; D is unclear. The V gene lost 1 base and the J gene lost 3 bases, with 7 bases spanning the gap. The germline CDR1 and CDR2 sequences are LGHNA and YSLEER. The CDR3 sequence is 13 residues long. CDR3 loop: CASSQAMVYEQYF. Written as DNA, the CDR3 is TGCGCCAGCAGCCAAGCAATGGTCTACGAGCAGTACTTC.